The present T cell receptor (beta chain) was sequenced within a study of cytomegalovirus exposure and HLA in healthy donors. Findings and caveats of the study: Highest at DRB1 and lowest at HLA-C, TCR association rates differed among HLA loci in a later analysis. Later analysis suggested most CMV-associated TCR beta chains were HLA-restricted. Specificity for CMV antigens was confirmed in vitro for a few of the CMV-associated chains.

The CDR3 is 12 residues long. Trimming removed 5 bases at V and 6 bases at J, with 8 bases between. Germline loops: CDR1 MNHEY, CDR2 SVGAGI. In regard to this clone: The antigen remains unidentified.

60 Vbeta and 13 Jbeta primers were used in PCR. TCRdb's copy holds only in-frame clones and misses some; the assay was immunoSEQ multiplex PCR. Here the sample spans about 160,000 clones, more than 80% being singletons. The source of this sequence is a woman between 45 and 65 years old in good health and CMV-seronegative. Source material: PBMCs. The V gene is TRBV6-5, the J gene TRBJ1-5, with no clear D. As DNA, the CDR3 is TGTGCCAGCAGTGCCCCCGGTCAGCCCCAGCATTTT. Residues: CASSAPGQPQHF.